This TCR beta chain originates from a study of cytomegalovirus exposure and HLA in healthy donors. The primer mix had 60 Vbeta and 13 Jbeta primers. The data were produced by immunoSEQ multiplex PCR, yet TCRdb's version contains in-frame clones alone and is incomplete. The sample comprises 85,000 to 100,000 clones, 64% of which are singletons, and 3% to 3.5% rests with the top ten. Of note for this clone: Its target is not known.

Study-level results: The classifier reportedly diagnosed cytomegalovirus status with high sensitivity and specificity. CMV serostatus was the sole immune exposure information available. Analyzed later, association rates of TCRs varied across HLA loci, with DRB1 most and HLA-C fewest.

Germline values: CDR1 SNHLY, CDR2 FYNNEI. CDR3 length equals 13 residues. After removal of 6 bases from V and 4 bases from J, the junction contained 4 bases not matched to a gene. This rearrangement joins TRBV2 to TRBJ2-5, with 8 bases identical to TRBD1. Source material: PBMCs. The TCR was taken from a man in his 60s in good health and CMV-seronegative. The CDR3 loop is CASSGQGIETQYF. For the CDR3, the DNA is TGTGCCAGCAGCGGACAGGGTATAGAGACCCAGTACTTC.